This T cell receptor (beta chain) comes out of a study of vaccination effects on CD4 cells after COVID-19. Study overall: A median of 72 days separated the second dose and sampling.

Within the ViraFEST assay, antigen-specific CD4+ T cells underwent expansion with viral peptide pools prior to sequencing. An approximately ten-day culture period preceded the isolation of CD4+ T cells. It was two doses of either the BNT162b2 or mRNA-1273 vaccine that participants received. Overall study results and limits: There were few convalescent patients in the study and no early post-infection timepoints.

This clone showed up just once. Its antigen is not identified. The CDR3 is 15 residues long. The V gene end was trimmed by 3 bases and the J gene end by 4 bases; junction bases not matched to a gene: 9. Germline assignment: CDR1 SQVTM and CDR2 ANQGSEA. The protocol was immunoSEQ multiplex PCR, while the TCRdb copy is restricted to in-frame clones and leaves out a portion. The table has roughly 71,000 clones, approximately 81% seen once. Source: CD4+ T cells from PBMCs cultured with HCoV-229E spike peptides, taken after COVID-19 vaccination. The receptor's source is a human donor who received a COVID-19 vaccine. J is TRBJ2-3 and V is TRBV29-1; 8 positions agree with TRBD1. The CDR3 loop reads CSVEGDRGGSDTQYF. In nucleotides, the CDR3 is TGCAGCGTTGAGGGCGACAGGGGTGGGTCAGATACGCAGTATTTT.